The 8 T cell receptor beta chains in this list originate from one sample, sequenced in a study of regulatory and conventional T cells in RAG deficiency. Clones were read by immunoSEQ multiplex PCR, and TCRdb kept only the in-frame ones, dropping some. The repertoire holds 15,000 to 20,000 clones, with 87% as singletons. Blood CD4+ CD25-high CD127-low regulatory T cells supplied the genomic DNA template. In addition, the sample was reused for a study of regulatory T cells. That paper adds: The PCR used 52 TRBV and 13 TRBJ primers.

Sequencing used Tregs sorted from blood. The origin of the receptors is a human donor in good health.

This clone has just one count. The genes are TRBV5-1 and TRBJ1-1; D is uncertain. Trimming pared 1 base from V and 0 bases from J, leaving 4 bases between. The CDR3 length is 13 residues. Germline-derived CDR1 and CDR2 are SGHRS and YFSETQ. CDR3 coding DNA: TGCGCCAGCAGCTTGAGTCTGAACACTGAAGCTTTCTTT. Translated, it gives CASSLSLNTEAFF.

The V and J genes are TRBV21-1 and TRBJ1-5; TRBD1 reflects the table's D call only, with no check against the DNA. TRBV21-1 is a known pseudogene. The CDR3 is 15 amino acids. The CDR3 region has the DNA TGTGCCAGCAGCCGCAGGGTTGAAGTCTATCGTCCCCAGCATTTT. It codes for CASSRRVEVYRPQHF.

V gene TRBV6-9 combines with J gene TRBJ1-3, with D unresolved. The ends were cut back, 5 bases at V and 9 bases at J, with 8 bases in the middle. The CDR3 contains 11 residues. Germline V gene lookup returns CDR1 MNHGY and CDR2 SVAAGI. The CDR3 DNA sequence: TGTGCCAGCAGTGCCCCCGGCACCATATATTTT. Protein: CASSAPGTIYF.

The chain combines TRBV11-3 with TRBJ2-1, with D tentatively TRBD1 or TRBD2 (5 bases each). The length of the CDR3 is 15 residues. Trimming shortened V by 5 bases and J by 2 bases, and 13 bases separated the two germline ends. The germline V gene has CDR1 SGHNT and CDR2 YENEEA. DNA for the CDR3: TGTGCCAGCAGCGTCCGGGACGGTACCTACAATGAGCAGTTCTTC. Translated: CASSVRDGTYNEQFF.

The chain links TRBV7-9 to TRBJ1-4; tentatively, D is TRBD1 (5 bases). V lost 4 bases and J 8 bases, leaving 17 bases between the germline ends. CDR1 is SEHNR, CDR2 FQNEAQ, per germline (reference sequence). CDR3 length equals 15 residues. The CDR3 here is CASSSEFLEGEKLFF. Here the CDR3 DNA reads TGTGCCAGCAGCTCCGAGTTTCTGGAGGGGGAAAAACTGTTTTTT.

As for this clone: Sequence at one end of the junction differs from germline and may be a read error. The chain joins TRBV5-6 to TRBJ1-2, with D possibly matching TRBD1 (6 bases). CDR3 size: 14 residues. The V gene's germline CDR1 is SGHDT and CDR2 YYEEEE. CDR3 DNA sequence: TGTGCCAGCGGCTTTACAGGGACCCTCTATGGCTACACCTTC. Residues: CASGFTGTLYGYTF.

This chain joins TRBV2 and TRBJ2-1, with 7 nucleotides matching TRBD1. The V segment lost 6 bases and the J segment 3 bases; nucleotides outside the gene matches: 8. Germline-derived CDR1 and CDR2 are SNHLY and FYNNEI. The CDR3 runs 15 residues. The CDR3 region is CASSSTWDSYNEQFF. For the CDR3, the DNA is TGTGCCAGCAGCTCCACCTGGGACAGCTACAATGAGCAGTTCTTC.

The gene calls are TRBV9 and TRBJ2-4; D is uncertain. CDR1 and CDR2 from the germline V gene are SGDLS and YYNGEE. Deletions cut 0 bases from V and 8 bases from J, with 12 bases between. This CDR3 has 14 residues. The CDR3, as DNA: TGTGCCAGCAGCGTAGACATCGGGCGTGACATTCAGTACTTC. Protein product: CASSVDIGRDIQYF.